This T cell receptor (beta chain) was captured in a study of control samples from healthy donors and cancer patients. CDR1 is SEHNR and CDR2 is FQNEAQ in the germline V gene (reference sequence). Trimming left V 1 base short and J 6 bases short, with 6 bases between. The CDR3 loop spans 12 amino acids. Here immunoSEQ multiplex PCR was the method, and the copy in TCRdb shows in-frame clones only, minus some. The table shows some 20,000 clones, with approximately 85% occurring only once. The chain uses TRBV7-9 and TRBJ1-2, with D hard to call. Sequences were obtained from PBMCs. The receptor was derived from a man between 60 and 70 years old with head and neck cancer. The CDR3 nucleotides read TGTGCCAGCAGCTTAGTCATCAATGGCTACACCTTC. Its translation: CASSLVINGYTF.